The 27 T cell receptor beta chains below come from one sample, sequenced in a study of technical replicates of blood from a handful of donors (dated 2017 in TCRdb). Libraries were prepared through the immunoSEQ multiplex PCR assay. The table comes from immuneACCESS by way of TCRdb, which keeps in-frame sequences with V and J called. Part of the clones is missing from these tables; in studies checked, under half for an unresolved V gene and the rest for unknown reasons. The sample table shows 75,000 to 95,000 clones, and around nine tenths are seen once. The ten largest clones capture roughly 0.3% of the sample. Material for sequencing was T cells isolated from PBMCs. The source is a human donor in good health.

The table lists this clone with a few counts. The chain combines TRBV5-1 with TRBJ2-3; 12 bases are a match to TRBD2. The CDR3 runs 15 residues. With 2 bases clipped from V and 6 bases from J, the junction kept 4 bases outside the gene matches. CDR1 SGHRS and CDR2 YFSETQ come from the germline V gene. CDR3 DNA: TGCGCCAGCAGCTTCGGACTAGCGGGGCCGGATACGCAGTATTTT. This sequence encodes CASSFGLAGPDTQYF.

The gene calls are TRBV6-1 and TRBJ2-1; perhaps TRBD2 as D (5 bases). Trimming left V 6 bases short and J 5 bases short, with 17 bases between. Germline CDR1 is MNHNS and CDR2 is SASEGT. The CDR3 consists of 15 residues. CDR3 protein: CASSQPLRVNNEQFF. CDR3 coding DNA: TGTGCCAGCAGCCAACCATTGCGGGTGAACAATGAGCAGTTCTTC.

This clone occurred once. This chain links TRBV30 with TRBJ1-6; D ambiguous. The V and J ends lost 2 bases and 0 bases respectively, with 8 bases between them. Looked up from germline, CDR1 is GTSNPN and CDR2 is SVGIG (reference sequence). This CDR3 region has 15 residues. CDR3 residues: CAWSLGSSYNSPLHF. Here the CDR3 DNA reads TGTGCCTGGAGTTTGGGGAGCTCCTATAATTCACCCCTCCACTTT.

The rearrangement joins TRBV29-1 to TRBJ2-1; D is possibly TRBD1 (6 bases). Per the germline V gene, CDR1 is SQVTM and CDR2 is ANQGSEA. This CDR3 region has 16 residues. V shed 1 base and J shed 4 bases, with 17 bases lying between them. The DNA for the CDR3 is TGCAGCGTTGAAGGGCTTCGGGACACAGTTTACAATGAGCAGTTCTTC. This translates into CSVEGLRDTVYNEQFF.

The chain couples TRBV19 to TRBJ1-1; D call uncertain. Deletions cut 6 bases from V and 7 bases from J, with 9 bases between. This CDR3 spans 11 amino acids. Germline assignment: CDR1 LNHDA and CDR2 SQIVND (reference sequence). The CDR3 spells CASRAGFEAFF. The CDR3, as DNA: TGTGCCAGTAGGGCAGGTTTTGAAGCTTTCTTT.

This clone appeared a single time. In DNA, the CDR3 is TGTGCCAGCAGCCCGACCCGACAGGGACCTGCTGAAAAACTGTTTTTT. This sequence encodes CASSPTRQGPAEKLFF. The rearrangement links TRBV7-9 to TRBJ1-4; the match to TRBD1 covers 7 bases. After removal of 5 bases from V and 7 bases from J, the junction contained 13 bases not matched to a gene. The germline V gene has CDR1 SEHNR and CDR2 FQNEAQ (reference sequence). There are 16 residues in the CDR3.

The J gene is TRBJ2-5, the V gene TRBV6-1; a weak D match, TRBD2 (7 bases). V was clipped by 7 bases and J by 6 bases, with 18 bases between them. The germline V gene encodes CDR1 MNHNS and CDR2 SASEGT. CDR3 length: 14 amino acids. CDR3 in amino acids: CASTLGGGMKTQYF. CDR3 nucleotides: TGTGCCAGCACCCTGGGAGGGGGGATGAAGACCCAGTACTTC.

CDR3 amino acids: CASSEATLFLETNEKLFF. For the CDR3, the DNA is TGTGCCAGCAGTGAAGCGACCCTCTTCTTGGAGACTAATGAAAAACTGTTTTTT. The chain employs TRBV6-1 and TRBJ1-4, with D hard to call. The CDR3 is 18 residues long. The germline V gene has CDR1 MNHNS and CDR2 SASEGT. Trimming cost V 0 bases and J 2 bases, with 16 bases left between them.

The V gene is TRBV6-4, the J gene TRBJ2-7, with 9 bases identical to TRBD1. CDR1 MRHNA and CDR2 SNTAGT come from the germline V gene. The CDR3 has 14 residues. The ends lost 4 bases at V and 4 bases at J; junction bases unmatched: 5. CDR3 amino acids: CASSAGTGLYEQYF. CDR3 DNA sequence: TGTGCCAGCAGTGCCGGGACAGGGCTATACGAGCAGTACTTC.

This clone was observed a handful of times. The chain employs TRBV6-6 and TRBJ2-7; a weak D match, TRBD1 (6 bases). The germline gives CDR1 MNHNY, CDR2 SVGAGI (reference sequence). The CDR3 extends over 13 amino acids. V was clipped by 5 bases and J by 2 bases, with 10 bases between them. The CDR3 bases are TGTGCCAGCAGTCCAGGGGTTACCTACGAGCAGTACTTC. As protein: CASSPGVTYEQYF.

The gene calls are TRBV9 and TRBJ2-1; TRBD1 matches 8 bases. CDR1 SGDLS and CDR2 YYNGEE come from the germline V gene. With V trimmed by 0 bases and J by 8 bases, 7 bases remained unmatched. The CDR3 is made up of 15 amino acids. CDR3 loop: CASSVASDRVYEQFF. The CDR3 nucleotides read TGTGCCAGCAGCGTAGCCTCGGACAGGGTTTATGAGCAGTTCTTC.

The chain has TRBV5-1 and TRBJ2-5; 8 positions agree with TRBD2. From germline, CDR1 is SGHRS and CDR2 YFSETQ. This CDR3 contains 16 residues. V lost 4 bases, J lost 1 base, and 9 bases stayed unmatched. The CDR3 region is CASSLSSGSIQETQYF. DNA of the CDR3: TGCGCCAGCAGCCTCTCTAGCGGGTCTATCCAAGAGACCCAGTACTTC. The variable domain in full, completed from reference TRBV5-1 and TRBJ2-5, reads KAGVTQTPRYLIKTRGQQVTLSCSPISGHRSVSWYQQTPGQGLQFLFEYFSETQRNKGNFPGRFSGRQFSNSRSEMNVSTLELGDSALYLCASSLSSGSIQETQYFGPGTRLLVL.

This sequence joins TRBV19 and TRBJ1-2, with 7 bases fitting TRBD1. In germline, CDR1 is LNHDA, CDR2 SQIVND (reference sequence). V shed 8 bases and J 8 bases; nucleotides not matched to a gene: 11. This CDR3 region has 13 residues. The DNA for the CDR3 is TGTGCCAGTGGGGTAGACAGGGCTGGCGGCTACACCTTC. This sequence encodes CASGVDRAGGYTF. The whole variable domain, filled in from reference TRBV19 and TRBJ1-2, reads DGGITQSPKYLFRKEGQNVTLSCEQNLNHDAMYWYRQDPGQGLRLIYYSQIVNDFQKGDIAEGYSVSREKKESFPLTVTSAQKNPTAFYLCASGVDRAGGYTFGSGTRLTVV.

The rearrangement links TRBV18 to TRBJ1-1; 8 bases agree with TRBD1. The length of the CDR3 is 15 residues. V trimming: 3 bases; J trimming: 3 bases; junction bases outside the gene matches: 6. Germline V CDR1 and CDR2: KGHSH, LQKENI. CDR3 sequence reads: CASSPKQGGDTEAFF. The DNA for the CDR3 is TGTGCCAGCTCACCGAAACAGGGGGGCGACACTGAAGCTTTCTTT. Full variable domain (rest looked up from reference TRBV18 and TRBJ1-1): NAGVMQNPRHLVRRRGQEARLRCSPMKGHSHVYWYRQLPEEGLKFMVYLQKENIIDESGMPKERFSAEFPKEGPSILRIQQVVRGDSAAYFCASSPKQGGDTEAFFGQGTRLTVV.

The chain links TRBV6-5 to TRBJ2-7; 7 nucleotides line up with TRBD1. From germline, CDR1 is MNHEY and CDR2 SVGAGI. V was pared by 0 bases and J by 0 bases, with 2 bases of the junction left unmatched. CDR3 length equals 15 residues. CDR3 DNA: TGTGCCAGCAGTTACTCCGGGACAGTCTCCTACGAGCAGTACTTC. As protein: CASSYSGTVSYEQYF.

This rearrangement joins TRBV11-2 to TRBJ1-2; 9 bases agree with TRBD1. J lost 8 bases, V lost 8 bases, and 3 bases had no gene match. The CDR3 covers 11 residues. Germline assignment: CDR1 SGHAT and CDR2 FQNNGV. The CDR3 bases are TGTGCCAGCCGGACAGGGGCGGGCTACACCTTC. Translated: CASRTGAGYTF.

This rearrangement joins TRBV6-1 to TRBJ2-3, with 9 positions matching TRBD1. CDR3 length: 15 residues. The trim removed 1 base at V and 7 bases at J, leaving 6 bases unmatched. Germline V CDR1 and CDR2: MNHNS, SASEGT. The CDR3 DNA reads TGTGCCAGCAGTGAAGTTACAGGGGGCTTATATACGCAGTATTTT. Translation gives CASSEVTGGLYTQYF.

This clone was recorded a few times. The chain joins TRBV27 to TRBJ1-3; D gene uncertain. The germline gives CDR1 MNHEY, CDR2 SMNVEV (reference sequence). CDR3 length: 13 residues. The V and J ends lost 5 bases and 3 bases respectively, with 8 bases between them. The CDR3, as DNA: TGTGCCAGCAGTCCTCTCTATGGAAACACCATATATTTT. It yields the protein CASSPLYGNTIYF.

This chain links TRBV7-8 with TRBJ2-5; TRBD2 matches at 9 bases. CDR3 length: 15 amino acids. Germline loops: CDR1 SGHVS, CDR2 FQNEAQ. The V and J ends lost 5 bases and 5 bases, in that order; junction bases with no gene match: 9. CDR3 sequence: CASSISGGPLETQYF. In DNA, the CDR3 is TGTGCCAGCAGCATTAGCGGGGGACCCCTGGAGACCCAGTACTTC.

The chain employs TRBV5-4 and TRBJ1-1; D is uncertain. The length of the CDR3 is 14 residues. V was pared by 0 bases and J by 1 base, with 7 bases between. Germline V gives CDR1 SGHNT, CDR2 YYREEE (reference sequence). The CDR3 nucleotides are TGTGCCAGCAGCTTGGGTACGGGGAACACTGAAGCTTTCTTT. Its translation: CASSLGTGNTEAFF.

V and J are TRBV19 and TRBJ1-2, with D uncertain. V was shortened by 8 bases and J by 4 bases, with 11 bases between the two germline ends. The CDR3 loop spans 12 amino acids. Germline CDR1 reads LNHDA; CDR2 reads SQIVND (reference sequence). The CDR3 is CASFKRGYGYTF. As DNA, the CDR3 is TGTGCCAGTTTTAAGAGAGGCTATGGCTACACCTTC.

This clone was found once. This chain links TRBV2 with TRBJ2-2; D unclear. This CDR3 contains 14 residues. Trimming pared 1 base from V and 2 bases from J, leaving 5 bases between. Germline V gene data show CDR1 as SNHLY and CDR2 as FYNNEI. The CDR3, as DNA: TGTGCCAGCAGTGAAGACACAAACACCGGGGAGCTGTTTTTT. Translating it yields CASSEDTNTGELFF.

This chain connects TRBV10-2 to TRBJ2-3; D is possibly TRBD2 (7 bases). The CDR3 is 13 residues long. Germline lookup yields CDR1 WSHSY and CDR2 SAAADI. V was clipped by 11 bases and J by 1 base, with 13 bases between them. This CDR3 reads CAVGGQGTDTQYF. The CDR3 coding sequence is TGCGCCGTGGGGGGGCAGGGCACAGATACGCAGTATTTT.

The chain has TRBV5-4 and TRBJ2-7; 9 positions match TRBD1. The V gene end was trimmed by 0 bases and the J gene end by 7 bases; junction bases not matched to a gene: 20. CDR3 length equals 19 residues. CDR1 SGHNT and CDR2 YYREEE come from the germline V gene (reference sequence). The CDR3 loop reads CASSLGGTGLHQQTREQYF. CDR3 nucleotides: TGTGCCAGCAGCTTGGGTGGGACAGGGCTCCACCAACAGACTAGGGAGCAGTACTTC.

The chain combines TRBV28 with TRBJ2-7; D is undetermined. Trimming stripped 3 bases from V and 1 base from J, with 7 bases between. The CDR3 loop spans 13 amino acids. The V gene's germline CDR1 is MDHEN and CDR2 SYDVKM. This CDR3 is CASSFIVSYEQYF. CDR3 in DNA: TGTGCCAGCAGTTTCATAGTTTCCTACGAGCAGTACTTC.

V is TRBV6-5 and J is TRBJ1-2; 7 bases align to TRBD1. V lost 4 bases to trimming and J lost 7 bases; unmatched junction nucleotides: 3. The CDR3 loop spans 12 amino acids. Germline CDR1 is MNHEY and CDR2 is SVGAGI. This CDR3 is CASSSQGGGYTF. CDR3 nucleotide sequence: TGTGCCAGCAGTTCGCAGGGGGGTGGCTACACCTTC.

The chain combines TRBV27 with TRBJ1-5; tentative D call: TRBD1 (5 bases). CDR1 and CDR2 (germline): MNHEY, SMNVEV (reference sequence). The ends were cut back, 5 bases at V and 4 bases at J, with 15 bases in the middle. CDR3 length equals 15 residues. CDR3 coding DNA: TGTGCCAGCAGTCCGACGGGGGTTCGGAATCAGCCCCAGCATTTT. It translates to CASSPTGVRNQPQHF.